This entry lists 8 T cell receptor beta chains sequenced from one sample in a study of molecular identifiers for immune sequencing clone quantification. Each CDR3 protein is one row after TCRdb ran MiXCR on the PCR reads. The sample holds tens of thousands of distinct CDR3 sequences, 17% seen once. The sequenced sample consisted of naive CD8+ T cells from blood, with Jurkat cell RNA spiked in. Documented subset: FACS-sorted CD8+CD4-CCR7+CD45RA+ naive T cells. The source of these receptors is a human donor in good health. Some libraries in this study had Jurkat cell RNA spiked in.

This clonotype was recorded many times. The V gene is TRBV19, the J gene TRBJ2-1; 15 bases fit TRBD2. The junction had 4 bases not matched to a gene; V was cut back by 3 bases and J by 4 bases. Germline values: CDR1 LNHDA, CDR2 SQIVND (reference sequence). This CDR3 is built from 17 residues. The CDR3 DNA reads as TGTGCCAGTAGTATGGGACTAGCGGGGGGATCATACAATGAGCAGTTCTTC. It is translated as CASSMGLAGGSYNEQFF. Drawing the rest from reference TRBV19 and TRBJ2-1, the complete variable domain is DGGITQSPKYLFRKEGQNVTLSCEQNLNHDAMYWYRQDPGQGLRLIYYSQIVNDFQKGDIAEGYSVSREKKESFPLTVTSAQKNPTAFYLCASSMGLAGGSYNEQFFGPGTRLTVL.

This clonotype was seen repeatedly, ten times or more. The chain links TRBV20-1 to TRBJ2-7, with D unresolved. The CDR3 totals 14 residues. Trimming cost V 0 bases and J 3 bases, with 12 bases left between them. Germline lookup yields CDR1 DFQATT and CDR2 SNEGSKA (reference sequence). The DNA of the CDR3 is TGCAGTGCTAGAGATTTGGCAGTTGGCTACGAGCAGTACTTC. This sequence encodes CSARDLAVGYEQYF.

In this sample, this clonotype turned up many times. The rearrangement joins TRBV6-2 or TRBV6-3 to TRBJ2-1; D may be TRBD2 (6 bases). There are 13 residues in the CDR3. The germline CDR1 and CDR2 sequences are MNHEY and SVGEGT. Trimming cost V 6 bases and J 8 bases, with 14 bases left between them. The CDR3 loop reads CASSSNWGDEQFF. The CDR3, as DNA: TGTGCCAGCAGCTCAAACTGGGGGGATGAGCAGTTCTTC.

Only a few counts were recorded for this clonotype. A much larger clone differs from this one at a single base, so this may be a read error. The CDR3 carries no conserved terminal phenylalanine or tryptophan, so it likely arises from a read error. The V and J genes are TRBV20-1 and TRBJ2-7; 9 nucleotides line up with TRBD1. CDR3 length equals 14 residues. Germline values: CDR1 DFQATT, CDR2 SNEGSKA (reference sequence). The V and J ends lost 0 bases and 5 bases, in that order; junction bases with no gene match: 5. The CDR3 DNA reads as TGCAGTGCTAGAGATTTGGGACAGGGCCACGAGCAGTACTCC. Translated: CSARDLGQGHEQYS.

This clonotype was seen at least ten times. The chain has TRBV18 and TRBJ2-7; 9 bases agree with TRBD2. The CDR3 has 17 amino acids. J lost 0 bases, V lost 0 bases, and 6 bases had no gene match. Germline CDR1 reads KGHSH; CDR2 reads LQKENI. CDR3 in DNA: TGTGCCAGCTCACCACCCCCCGGGACTAGCTTCTCCTACGAGCAGTACTTC. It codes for CASSPPPGTSFSYEQYF.

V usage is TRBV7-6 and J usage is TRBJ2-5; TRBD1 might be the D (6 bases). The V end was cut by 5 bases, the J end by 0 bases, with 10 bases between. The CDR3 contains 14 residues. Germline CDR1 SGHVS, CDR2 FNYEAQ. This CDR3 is CASSTQGYQETQYF. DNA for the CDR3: TGTGCCAGCAGCACCCAGGGGTACCAAGAGACCCAGTACTTC.

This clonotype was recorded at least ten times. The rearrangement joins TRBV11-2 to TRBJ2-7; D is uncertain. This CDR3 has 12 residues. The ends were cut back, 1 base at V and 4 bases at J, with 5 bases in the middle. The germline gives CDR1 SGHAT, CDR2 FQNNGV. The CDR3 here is CASSLVGYEQYF. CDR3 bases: TGTGCCAGCAGCTTAGTTGGTTACGAGCAGTACTTC.

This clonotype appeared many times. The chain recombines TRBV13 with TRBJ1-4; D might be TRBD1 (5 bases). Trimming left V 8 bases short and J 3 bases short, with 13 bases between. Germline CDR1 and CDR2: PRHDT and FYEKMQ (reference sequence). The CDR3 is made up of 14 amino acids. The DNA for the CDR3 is TGTGCCAGCGGCCTTGGGGCTTCTAATGAAAAACTGTTTTTT. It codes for CASGLGASNEKLFF.